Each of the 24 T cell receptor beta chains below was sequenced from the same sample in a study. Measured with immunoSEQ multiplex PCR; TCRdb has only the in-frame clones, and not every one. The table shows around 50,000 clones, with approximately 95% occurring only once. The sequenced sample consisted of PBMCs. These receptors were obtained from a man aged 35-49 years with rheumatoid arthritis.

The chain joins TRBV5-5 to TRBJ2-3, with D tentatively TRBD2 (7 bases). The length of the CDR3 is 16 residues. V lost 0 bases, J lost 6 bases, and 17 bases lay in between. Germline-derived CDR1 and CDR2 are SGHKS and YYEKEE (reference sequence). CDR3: CASSLVGGGRRDTQYF. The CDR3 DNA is TGTGCCAGCAGCTTGGTAGGCGGGGGCCGCCGGGATACGCAGTATTTT. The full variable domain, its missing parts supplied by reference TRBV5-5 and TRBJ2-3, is DAGVTQSPTHLIKTRGQQVTLRCSPISGHKSVSWYQQVLGQGPQFIFQYYEKEERGRGNFPDRFSARQFPNYSSELNVNALLLGDSALYLCASSLVGGGRRDTQYFGPGTRLTVL.

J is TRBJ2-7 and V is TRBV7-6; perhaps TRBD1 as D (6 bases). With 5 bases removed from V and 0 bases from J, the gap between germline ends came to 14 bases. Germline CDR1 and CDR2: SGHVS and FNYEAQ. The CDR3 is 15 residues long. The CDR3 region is CASSTRGGSSYEQYF. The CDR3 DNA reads TGTGCCAGCAGCACCCGAGGGGGTAGCTCCTACGAGCAGTACTTC. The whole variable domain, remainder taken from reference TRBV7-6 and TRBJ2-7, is GAGVSQSPRYKVTKRGQDVALRCDPISGHVSLYWYRQALGQGPEFLTYFNYEAQQDKSGLPNDRFSAERPEGSISTLTIQRTEQRDSAMYRCASSTRGGSSYEQYFGPGTRLTVT.

The CDR3 DNA is TGTGCCAGCAGCCTACACGGCACTGAAGCTTTCTTT. It specifies CASSLHGTEAFF. This chain links TRBV6-5 with TRBJ1-1; no firm D call. This CDR3 has 12 residues. V lost 6 bases and J lost 4, with 9 bases in between. The germline CDR1 and CDR2 sequences are MNHEY and SVGAGI.

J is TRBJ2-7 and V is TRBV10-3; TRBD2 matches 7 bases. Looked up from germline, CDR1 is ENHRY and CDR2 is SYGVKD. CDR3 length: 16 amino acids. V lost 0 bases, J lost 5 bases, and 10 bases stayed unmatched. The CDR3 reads CAISESAGDPGHEQYF. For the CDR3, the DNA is TGTGCCATCAGTGAGTCGGCGGGGGACCCGGGCCACGAGCAGTACTTC.

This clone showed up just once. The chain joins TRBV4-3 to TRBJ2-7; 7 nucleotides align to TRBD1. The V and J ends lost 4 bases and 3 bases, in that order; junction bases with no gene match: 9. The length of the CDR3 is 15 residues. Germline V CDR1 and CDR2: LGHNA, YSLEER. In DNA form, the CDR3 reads TGCGCCAGCAGCCTTTTGACAGGGTTGAACTACGAGCAGTACTTC. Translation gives CASSLLTGLNYEQYF.

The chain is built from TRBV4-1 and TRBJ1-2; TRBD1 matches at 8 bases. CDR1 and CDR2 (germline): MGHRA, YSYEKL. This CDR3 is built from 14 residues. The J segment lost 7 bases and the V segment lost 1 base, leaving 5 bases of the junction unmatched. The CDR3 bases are TGCGCCAGCAGCCAAGGGACAGGGAGGTCTGGCTACACCTTC. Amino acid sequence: CASSQGTGRSGYTF.

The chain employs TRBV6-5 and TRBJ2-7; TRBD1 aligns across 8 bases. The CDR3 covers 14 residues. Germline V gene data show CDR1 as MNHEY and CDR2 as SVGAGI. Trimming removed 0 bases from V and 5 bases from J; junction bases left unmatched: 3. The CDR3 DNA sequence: TGTGCCAGCAGTTACTCGCGACAGGGGAACGAGCAGTACTTC. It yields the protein CASSYSRQGNEQYF.

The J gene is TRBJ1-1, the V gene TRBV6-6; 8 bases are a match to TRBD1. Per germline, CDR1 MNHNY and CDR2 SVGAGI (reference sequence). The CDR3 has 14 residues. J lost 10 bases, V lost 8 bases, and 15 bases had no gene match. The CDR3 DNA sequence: TGTGCCAGCTATTTACCGGGGACAGGACGTTCAGCTTTCTTT. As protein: CASYLPGTGRSAFF.

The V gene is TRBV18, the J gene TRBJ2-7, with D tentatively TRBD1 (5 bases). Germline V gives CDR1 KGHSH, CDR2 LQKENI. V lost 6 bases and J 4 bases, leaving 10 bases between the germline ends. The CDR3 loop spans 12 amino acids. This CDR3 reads CASSLDRYEQYF. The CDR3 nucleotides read TGTGCCAGCTCTCTAGACAGATACGAGCAGTACTTC.

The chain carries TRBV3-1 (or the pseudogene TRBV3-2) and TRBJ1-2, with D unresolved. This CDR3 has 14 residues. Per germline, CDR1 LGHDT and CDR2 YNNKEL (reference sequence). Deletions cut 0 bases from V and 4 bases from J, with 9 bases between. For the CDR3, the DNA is TGTGCCAGCAGCCAAGATTGGAGCGTCTATGGCTACACCTTC. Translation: CASSQDWSVYGYTF.

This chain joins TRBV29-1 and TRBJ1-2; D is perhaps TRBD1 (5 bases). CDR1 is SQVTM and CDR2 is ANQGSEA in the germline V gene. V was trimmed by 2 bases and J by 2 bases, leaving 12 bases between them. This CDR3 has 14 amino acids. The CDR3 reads CSVELQAGNYGYTF. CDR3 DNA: TGCAGCGTTGAACTCCAGGCAGGGAACTATGGCTACACCTTC.

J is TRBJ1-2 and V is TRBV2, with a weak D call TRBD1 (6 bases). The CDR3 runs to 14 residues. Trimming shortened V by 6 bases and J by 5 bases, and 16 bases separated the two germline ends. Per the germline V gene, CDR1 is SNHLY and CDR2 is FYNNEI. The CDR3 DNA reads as TGTGCCAGCAGCAAGGAAAAACAGGGTTATGGCTACACCTTC. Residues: CASSKEKQGYGYTF.

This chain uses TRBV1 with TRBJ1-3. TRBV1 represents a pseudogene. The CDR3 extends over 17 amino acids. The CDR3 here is CSRPAGRSGIGGNTIYF. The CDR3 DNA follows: TGCAGCAGACCCGCGGGTCGAAGCGGGATAGGTGGAAACACCATATATTTT.

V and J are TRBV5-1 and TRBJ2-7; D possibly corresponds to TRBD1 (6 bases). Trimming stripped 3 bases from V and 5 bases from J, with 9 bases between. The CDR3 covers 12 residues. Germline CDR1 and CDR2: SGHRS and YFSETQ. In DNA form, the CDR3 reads TGCGCCAGCAGCTGGCAGGGGAACGAGCAGTACTTC. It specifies CASSWQGNEQYF. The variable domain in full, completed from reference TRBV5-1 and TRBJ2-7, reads KAGVTQTPRYLIKTRGQQVTLSCSPISGHRSVSWYQQTPGQGLQFLFEYFSETQRNKGNFPGRFSGRQFSNSRSEMNVSTLELGDSALYLCASSWQGNEQYFGPGTRLTVT.

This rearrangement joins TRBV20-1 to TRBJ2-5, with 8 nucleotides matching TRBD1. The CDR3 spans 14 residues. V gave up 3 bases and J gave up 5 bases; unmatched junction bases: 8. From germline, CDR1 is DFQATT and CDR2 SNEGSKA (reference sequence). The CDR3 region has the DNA TGCAGTGCTAGTACCCAGGGGGCTTGGGAGACCCAGTACTTC. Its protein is CSASTQGAWETQYF.

In DNA form, the CDR3 reads TGTGCCAGCAGTTTCGGACTAGCGGGGCGCACAGATACGCAGTATTTT. Residues: CASSFGLAGRTDTQYF. The chain is built from TRBV6-6 and TRBJ2-3, with 12 bases matching TRBD2. CDR3 length: 16 residues. Germline CDR1 is MNHNY and CDR2 is SVGAGI (reference sequence). V lost 4 bases, J lost 1 base, and 3 bases stayed unmatched.

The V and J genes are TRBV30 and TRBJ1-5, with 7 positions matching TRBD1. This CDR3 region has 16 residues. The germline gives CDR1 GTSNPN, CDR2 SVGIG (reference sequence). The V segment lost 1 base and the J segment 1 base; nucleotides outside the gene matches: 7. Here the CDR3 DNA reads TGTGCCTGGAGTGCCCTGACAGGGAGCAGCAATCAGCCCCAGCATTTT. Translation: CAWSALTGSSNQPQHF.

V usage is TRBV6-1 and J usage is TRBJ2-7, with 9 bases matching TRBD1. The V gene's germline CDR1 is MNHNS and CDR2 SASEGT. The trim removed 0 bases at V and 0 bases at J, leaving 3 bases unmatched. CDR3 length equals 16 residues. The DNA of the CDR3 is TGTGCCAGCAGTGAAGCGGGGGGACAGGGCTCCTACGAGCAGTACTTC. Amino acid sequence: CASSEAGGQGSYEQYF.

For the CDR3, the DNA is TGTGCCAGCAGTGACTTCGTAGGACAGCGCCTAAATTTTATCGTCCAAGAGACCCAGTACTTC. It encodes CASSDFVGQRLNFIVQETQYF. The V gene is TRBV2, the J gene TRBJ2-5, with a weak D call TRBD1 (6 bases). V was trimmed by 3 bases and J by 1 base, leaving 30 bases between them. Germline loops: CDR1 SNHLY, CDR2 FYNNEI. This CDR3 has 21 residues.

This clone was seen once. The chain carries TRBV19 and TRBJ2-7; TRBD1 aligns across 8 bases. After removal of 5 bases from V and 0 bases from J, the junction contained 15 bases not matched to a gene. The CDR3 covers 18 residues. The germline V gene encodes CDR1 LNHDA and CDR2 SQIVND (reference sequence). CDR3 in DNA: TGTGCCAGTAGTGGCCAGGACCTCCGGGACAGGCTCTCCTACGAGCAGTACTTC. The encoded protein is CASSGQDLRDRLSYEQYF.

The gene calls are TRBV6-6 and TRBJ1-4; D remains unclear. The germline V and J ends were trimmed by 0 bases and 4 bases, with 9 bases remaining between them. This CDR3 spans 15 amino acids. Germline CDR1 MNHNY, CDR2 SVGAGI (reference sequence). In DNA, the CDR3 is TGTGCCAGCAGTTACTCGGCAGGCATTAATGAAAAACTGTTTTTT. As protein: CASSYSAGINEKLFF.

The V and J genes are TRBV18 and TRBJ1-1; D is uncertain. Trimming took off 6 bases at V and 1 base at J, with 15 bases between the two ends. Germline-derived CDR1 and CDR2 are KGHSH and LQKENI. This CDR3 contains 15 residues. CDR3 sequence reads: CASSRSVGQNTEAFF. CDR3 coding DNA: TGTGCCAGCTCGCGTTCCGTGGGTCAGAACACTGAAGCTTTCTTT.

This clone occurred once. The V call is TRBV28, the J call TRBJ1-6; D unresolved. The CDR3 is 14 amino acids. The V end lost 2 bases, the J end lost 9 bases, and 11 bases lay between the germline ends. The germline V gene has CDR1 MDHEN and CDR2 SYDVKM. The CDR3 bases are TGTGCCAGCAGTTTACCGTTAACGGGTTCACCCCTCCACTTT. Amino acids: CASSLPLTGSPLHF.

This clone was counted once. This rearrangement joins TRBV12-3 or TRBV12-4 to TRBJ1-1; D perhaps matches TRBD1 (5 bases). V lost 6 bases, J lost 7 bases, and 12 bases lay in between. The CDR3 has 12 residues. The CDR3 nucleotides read TGTGCCAGCAGCCCTTTGGGGGGTGAAGCTTTCTTT. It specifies CASSPLGGEAFF.